This T cell receptor (beta chain) emerged from a study of T cell repertoires in cytomegalovirus infection. Study details: Public signatures in TCR beta pointed to CMV infection and matching HLA type.

TCRdb re-analysed the reads in MiXCR, keeping a single row per CDR3 protein. The sample shows around 490,000 distinct CDR3 sequences, approximately 26% of them seen only once. Findings and limits, study-wide: Summed frequency of shared TCR beta families picked out CMV carriers who also had the relevant HLA. The ex vivo response was dominated by HLA-C-restricted CMV-specific TCR beta clonotypes.

With 7 bases removed from V and 3 bases from J, the gap between germline ends came to 12 bases. Per germline, CDR1 MNHEY and CDR2 SVGEGT. The CDR3 runs 13 residues. Worth noting for this clonotype: Its antigen remains unknown.

This sequence was found in a human donor in good health (CMV status not recorded). Some clones in this sample may be carry-over from other donors' samples. Sequenced input: PBMCs. The V call is TRBV6-2 or TRBV6-3, the J call TRBJ1-1; D not resolved. CDR3 sequence (DNA): TGTGCCAGCAAAGATTCACCGCACACTGAAGCTTTCTTT. Translation: CASKDSPHTEAFF.